The clone carrying this T cell receptor beta chain was recorded at least ten times. The antigen is unknown. One entry per CDR3 protein results from TCRdb running MiXCR on the 5' RACE reads. The sample has some 62,000 distinct CDR3 sequences; approximately 22% are singletons. CD4+CD45RO+CD25- cells were isolated as memory CD4+ T cells. Study outcomes and limitations: Tumor memory CD4+ T cell TCR gene usage clustered with blood and lymph node memory CD4+ cells and lymph node naive CD4+ cells. Tumor Treg TCRs overlapped most with tumor naive CD4+ cells. Whole repertoires were not studied in the larger cohort, only one V-J beta rearrangement.

The CDR3 spans 11 residues. Germline V gene lookup returns CDR1 DFQATT and CDR2 SNEGSKA (reference sequence). Trimming removed 6 bases at V and 0 bases at J, with 5 bases between. The genes are TRBV20-1 and TRBJ1-2; perhaps TRBD1 as D (5 bases). The source material was memory CD4+ T cells sorted from a lymph node. The sample's subset: memory CD4+ T cells, CD4+CD45RO+CD25-. This clonotype was obtained from a female donor with breast cancer. The CDR3 region is CSATANYGYTF. CDR3 coding DNA: TGCAGTGCGACAGCTAACTATGGCTACACCTTC.